These T cell receptor beta chains were read from a single sample in a study of cytomegalovirus exposure and HLA in healthy donors. Produced via immunoSEQ multiplex PCR; TCRdb's table is partial and in-frame only. The sample lists 45,000 to 55,000 clones; roughly 75% were seen once. The sample was PBMCs. The origin of the receptors is a man between 25 and 39 years old in good health and CMV-seropositive. Each CDR3 is given without its conserved first and last residue.

V gene: TRBV9; J gene: TRBJ1-1; CDR3 protein: ASSSQASGTINTEAF
V gene: TRBV9; J gene: TRBJ2-7; CDR3 protein: ASSVLGESQYEQY
V gene: TRBV15; J gene: TRBJ1-4; CDR3 protein: ATSREARAGEKLF
V gene: TRBV10-3; J gene: TRBJ2-7; CDR3 protein: AISGFRVISASYEQY
V gene: TRBV7-6; J gene: TRBJ2-7; CDR3 protein: ASSDQGVPSYEQY
V gene: TRBV5-6; J gene: TRBJ2-5; CDR3 protein: ASSLVGGSIQETQY
V gene: TRBV19; J gene: TRBJ1-2; CDR3 protein: ASNPGWTGTRYGYT
V gene: TRBV19; J gene: TRBJ1-1; CDR3 protein: ASLERRGVNTEAF
V gene: TRBV19; J gene: TRBJ2-5; CDR3 protein: ASSIGGTVQETQY
V gene: TRBV5-3; J gene: TRBJ1-1; CDR3 protein: ARTPSPGNTEAF
V gene: TRBV6-1; J gene: TRBJ1-5; CDR3 protein: ASSEGAANSNQPQH
V gene: TRBV7-9; J gene: TRBJ1-1; CDR3 protein: SSSPPAGATEAF
V gene: TRBV9; J gene: TRBJ2-7; CDR3 protein: ASSVGTGSSEQY
V gene: TRBV5-1; J gene: TRBJ1-1; CDR3 protein: ASSLQGWASEAF
V gene: TRBV2; J gene: TRBJ1-5; CDR3 protein: ASSEGQNNQPQH
V gene: TRBV7-2; J gene: TRBJ1-5; CDR3 protein: ASSPPQGASQPQH
V gene: TRBV6-6; J gene: TRBJ1-3; CDR3 protein: ASSHRGSGNTIY
V gene: TRBV5-6; J gene: TRBJ2-1; CDR3 protein: ASSREWGLLGNEQF
V gene: TRBV6-5; J gene: TRBJ2-5; CDR3 protein: ASSISGTLWY
V gene: TRBV27; J gene: TRBJ2-7; CDR3 protein: ASSRDRSYEQY
V gene: TRBV5-1; J gene: TRBJ1-6; CDR3 protein: ASSSGGEGSPLH
V gene: TRBV19; J gene: TRBJ2-5; CDR3 protein: ASSNPLAGGRGAETQY